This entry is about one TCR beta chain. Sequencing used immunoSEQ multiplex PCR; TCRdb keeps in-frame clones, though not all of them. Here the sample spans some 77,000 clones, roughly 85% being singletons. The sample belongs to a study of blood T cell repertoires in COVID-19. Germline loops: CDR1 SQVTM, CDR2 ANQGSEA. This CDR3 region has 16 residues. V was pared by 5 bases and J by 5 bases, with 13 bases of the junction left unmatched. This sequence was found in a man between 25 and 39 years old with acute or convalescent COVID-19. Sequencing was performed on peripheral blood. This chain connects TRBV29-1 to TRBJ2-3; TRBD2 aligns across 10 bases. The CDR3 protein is CSVTAGGRGVLDTQYF. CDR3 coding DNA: TGCAGCGTTACAGCGGGAGGGCGAGGCGTTTTAGATACGCAGTATTTT.